The rows below give T cell receptor beta chains drawn from one sample of a study of blood T cell repertoires in COVID-19. Method: immunoSEQ multiplex PCR; TCRdb's copy keeps in-frame clones and lacks some. In the table there are 150,000 or so clones, around 88% of which are singletons. The sequenced material came from peripheral blood. These receptors all stem from a human donor in a cohort sampled during active COVID-19. Both conserved end residues are part of each CDR3. Rows give clone size only sometimes, using once, few, many, or a class for an expanded clone.

TRBV7-9	NA	TRBJ2-5	CASSLVGAGGETQYF
TRBV28	NA	TRBJ2-7	CASSLRDEQYF
TRBV28	once	TRBJ2-7	CASSSYGGQGLSEQYF
TRBV9	NA	TRBJ1-3	CASSLRTGKTSGNTIYF
TRBV27	NA	TRBJ1-1	CASSLPGQGGTEAFF
TRBV6-6	NA	TRBJ1-5	CASSGTGGNQPQHF
TRBV7-9	NA	TRBJ1-2	CASSPRDRVGNYGYTF
TRBV7-6	NA	TRBJ1-2	CASSPDRGAGYTF
TRBV2	NA	TRBJ1-1	CASSKPGQKGAFF
TRBV7-3	few	TRBJ2-7	CAPGGITAYEQYF
TRBV7-9	NA	TRBJ1-3	CASTQNTIYF
TRBV5-1	NA	TRBJ1-3	CASSLAGRDTIYF
TRBV19	NA	TRBJ1-3	CASQQGVSGNTIYF
TRBV6-2/TRBV6-3	NA	TRBJ2-1	CASSRTSIGRFF
TRBV15	NA	TRBJ2-5	CATSRRDRGQTQYF
TRBV9	NA	TRBJ1-5	CASSVEGGQNQPQHF
TRBV9	few	TRBJ1-6	CASSATGTENSPLHF
TRBV20-1	NA	TRBJ1-5	CSASASTLEPQHF
TRBV3-1/TRBV3-2	NA	TRBJ1-3	CASSQGLGNTIYF
TRBV19	NA	TRBJ1-4	CASSFGQLQNEKLFF
TRBV27	NA	TRBJ1-5	CASSLSSQGGNQPQHF
TRBV18	NA	TRBJ1-1	CASSPRQLSSGNTEAFF
TRBV2	NA	TRBJ2-7	CASRGGALTYEQYF
TRBV5-4	NA	TRBJ2-7	CASSFGQTYEQYF
TRBV7-3	NA	TRBJ2-3	CASSTPSGSTDTQYF
TRBV27	NA	TRBJ1-4	CASSLIGGTNEKLFF
TRBV2	NA	TRBJ1-3	CASRGGTGRSGNTIYF
TRBV24-1	NA	TRBJ2-7	CATGRGSEPYEQYF
TRBV7-2	once	TRBJ2-1	CASSFISGGASYNEQFF
TRBV3-1/TRBV3-2	NA	TRBJ2-7	CASSQDQTGREPSYEQYF
TRBV9	NA	TRBJ1-1	CASSANSGTSNTEAFF
TRBV27	NA	TRBJ2-7	CASSLAGGVYEQYF
TRBV27	NA	TRBJ1-6	CASSFQGAGSPLHF
TRBV5-8	NA	TRBJ2-1	CASSLEASPAVF
TRBV6-5	few	TRBJ1-5	CASRRGGDQPQHF
TRBV15	NA	TRBJ2-2	CATSSGVITGELFF
TRBV21-1	NA	TRBJ2-3	CASSTKTSGISLTDTQYF